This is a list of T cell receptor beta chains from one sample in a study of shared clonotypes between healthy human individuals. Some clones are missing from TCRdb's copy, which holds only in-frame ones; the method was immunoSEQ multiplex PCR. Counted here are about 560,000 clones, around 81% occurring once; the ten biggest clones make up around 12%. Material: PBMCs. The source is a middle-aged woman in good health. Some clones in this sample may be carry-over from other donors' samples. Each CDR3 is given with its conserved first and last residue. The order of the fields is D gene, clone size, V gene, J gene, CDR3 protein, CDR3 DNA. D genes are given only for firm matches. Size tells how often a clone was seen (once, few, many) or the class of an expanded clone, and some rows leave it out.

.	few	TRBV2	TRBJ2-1	CASSVDGNSYNEQFF	TGTGCCAGCAGCGTGGACGGGAATTCCTACAATGAGCAGTTCTTC
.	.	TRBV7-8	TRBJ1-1	CASSLGGGTEAFF	TGTGCCAGCAGCTTAGGGGGGGGGACAGAAGCTTTCTTT
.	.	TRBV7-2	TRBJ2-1	CASSLVLGNEQFF	TGTGCCAGCAGCTTAGTTCTAGGCAATGAGCAGTTCTTC
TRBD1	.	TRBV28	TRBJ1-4	CASSLVTGARPTTNEKLFF	TGTGCCAGCAGTTTGGTAACAGGGGCTCGCCCTACAACTAATGAAAAACTGTTTTTT
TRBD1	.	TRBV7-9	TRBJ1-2	CASSLALPGQGGYTF	TGTGCCAGCAGCTTAGCGCTTCCGGGACAGGGGGGCTACACCTTC
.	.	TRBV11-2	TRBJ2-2	CASSLMGGAESTGELFF	TGTGCCAGCAGCTTAATGGGTGGGGCAGAATCCACCGGGGAGCTGTTTTTT
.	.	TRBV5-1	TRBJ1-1	CASSLYSTENTEAFF	TGCGCCAGCAGCCTTTACTCGACAGAAAACACTGAAGCTTTCTTT
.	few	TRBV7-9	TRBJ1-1	CASSFEGTEAFF	TGTGCCAGCAGCTTCGAAGGAACTGAAGCTTTCTTT
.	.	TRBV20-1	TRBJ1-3	CSARQGNTIYF	TGCAGTGCCAGACAGGGAAACACCATATATTTT
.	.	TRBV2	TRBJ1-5	CASSGNNQPQHF	TGTGCCAGCAGTGGAAACAATCAGCCCCAGCATTTT
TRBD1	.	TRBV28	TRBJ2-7	CASSVRDSHSYEQYF	TGTGCCAGCAGTGTCCGGGACAGTCACTCCTACGAGCAGTACTTC
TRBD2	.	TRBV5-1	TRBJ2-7	CASSLSGTSGYEQYF	TGCGCCAGCAGCTTGTCGGGGACTAGCGGTTACGAGCAGTACTTC
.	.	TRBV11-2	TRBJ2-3	CASSAMAAGTDTQYF	TGTGCCAGCAGCGCAATGGCCGCGGGCACAGATACGCAGTATTTT
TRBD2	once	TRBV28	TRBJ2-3	CASSRVGTSGGYTDTQYF	TGTGCCAGCAGTCGAGTAGGGACTAGTGGGGGCTACACAGATACGCAGTATTTT
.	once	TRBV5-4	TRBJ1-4	CASSLGGVREKLFF	TGTGCCAGCAGCTTGGGAGGAGTTCGAGAAAAACTGTTTTTT
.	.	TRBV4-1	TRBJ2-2	CASSRIDMGLNTGELFF	TGCGCCAGCAGCCGCATAGACATGGGATTGAACACCGGGGAGCTGTTTTTT
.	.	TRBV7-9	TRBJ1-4	CASSLDGRTNEKLFF	TGTGCCAGCAGCCTCGACGGCCGTACTAATGAAAAACTGTTTTTT
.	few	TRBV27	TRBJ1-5	CASSWGFDQPQHF	TGTGCCAGCAGTTGGGGATTTGATCAGCCCCAGCATTTT
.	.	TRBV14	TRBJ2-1	CASSLDRSSNEQFF	TGTGCCAGCAGCCTTGACCGCTCTAGCAATGAGCAGTTCTTC
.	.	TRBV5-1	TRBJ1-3	CASSLTAFSGNTIYF	TGCGCCAGCAGCCTCACAGCCTTCTCTGGAAACACCATATATTTT
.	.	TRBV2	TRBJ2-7	CASSEFGSTEQYF	TGTGCCAGCAGTGAATTCGGATCTACGGAGCAGTACTTC
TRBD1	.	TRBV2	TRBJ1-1	CASSDQGADTEAFF	TGTGCCAGCAGTGACCAGGGGGCGGACACTGAAGCTTTCTTT
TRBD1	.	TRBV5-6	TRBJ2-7	CASSWGLTGFNEQYF	TGTGCCAGCAGCTGGGGATTGACAGGGTTCAACGAGCAGTACTTC
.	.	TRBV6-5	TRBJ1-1	CASSTNTEAFF	TGTGCCAGCTCCACGAACACTGAAGCTTTCTTT
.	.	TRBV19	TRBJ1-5	CASTPTGSFNQPQHF	TGTGCCAGTACCCCAACGGGCAGCTTCAATCAGCCCCAGCATTTT
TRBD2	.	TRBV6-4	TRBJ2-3	CASSEGSGSTDTQYF	TGTGCCAGCAGTGAAGGTAGCGGGAGCACAGATACGCAGTATTTT
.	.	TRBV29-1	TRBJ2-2	CSVTKGGELFF	TGCAGCGTCACCAAGGGCGGGGAGCTGTTTTTT
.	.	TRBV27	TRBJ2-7	CASSSYRQPYEQYF	TGTGCCAGCAGTTCCTATCGACAACCCTACGAGCAGTACTTC
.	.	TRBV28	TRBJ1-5	CASSGTERGKQPQHF	TGTGCCAGCAGTGGGACGGAGAGGGGGAAACAGCCCCAGCATTTT
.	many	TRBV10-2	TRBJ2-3	CASRSVSGEDTQYF	TGCGCCAGCAGATCGGTGTCGGGGGAAGATACGCAGTATTTT
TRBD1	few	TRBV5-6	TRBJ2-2	CASSFGTGSNTGELFF	TGTGCCAGCAGCTTTGGGACAGGGTCAAACACCGGGGAGCTGTTTTTT
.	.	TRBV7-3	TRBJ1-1	CASRSTGTEAFF	TGTGCCAGCAGATCTACTGGCACTGAAGCTTTCTTT
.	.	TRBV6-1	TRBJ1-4	CASSLLQGTNEKLFF	TGTGCCAGCAGTCTCTTACAGGGAACTAATGAAAAACTGTTTTTT
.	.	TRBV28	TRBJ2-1	CASSFPASYNEQFF	TGTGCCAGCAGTTTCCCAGCAAGCTACAATGAGCAGTTCTTC
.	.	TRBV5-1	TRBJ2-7	CASSEGPSPYEQYF	TGCGCCAGCAGCGAGGGCCCATCACCCTACGAGCAGTACTTC
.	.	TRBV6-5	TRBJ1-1	CASSYSFQVNTEAFF	TGTGCCAGCAGTTACTCTTTTCAGGTGAACACTGAAGCTTTCTTT
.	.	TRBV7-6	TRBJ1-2	CASSLDGSYGYTF	TGTGCCAGCAGCTTAGACGGATCTTATGGCTACACCTTC
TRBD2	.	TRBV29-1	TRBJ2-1	CSVSTSGSYNEQFF	TGCAGCGTCTCCACTAGCGGGAGTTACAATGAGCAGTTCTTC
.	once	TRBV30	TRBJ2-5	CAWDGGSGETQYF	TGTGCCTGGGATGGGGGGTCGGGGGAGACCCAGTACTTC
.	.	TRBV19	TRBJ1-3	CASSIDRSSGNTIYF	TGTGCCAGTAGCATCGACAGATCCTCTGGAAACACCATATATTTT
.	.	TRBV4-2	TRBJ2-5	CASSQGYTSQETQYF	TGTGCCAGCAGCCAAGGTTACACTAGTCAAGAGACCCAGTACTTC
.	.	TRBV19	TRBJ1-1	CASSLGLMNTEAFF	TGTGCCAGTAGTTTGGGACTGATGAACACTGAAGCTTTCTTT
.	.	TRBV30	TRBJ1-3	CAWSVQVGVGTIYF	TGTGCCTGGAGTGTACAAGTGGGAGTGGGCACCATATATTTT
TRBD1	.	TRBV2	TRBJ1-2	CASRWDRGHGYTF	TGTGCCAGCCGGTGGGACAGGGGGCATGGCTACACCTTC
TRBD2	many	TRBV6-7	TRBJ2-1	CASSYRREVPNEQFF	TGTGCCAGCAGTTACAGGCGGGAGGTTCCCAATGAGCAGTTCTTC
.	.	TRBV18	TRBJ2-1	CASSPFENNEQFF	TGTGCCAGCTCACCTTTCGAGAACAATGAGCAGTTCTTC
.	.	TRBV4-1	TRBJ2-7	CASSQEGTLADEQYF	TGCGCCAGCAGCCAAGAAGGGACCCTGGCCGACGAGCAGTACTTC
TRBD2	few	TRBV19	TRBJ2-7	CASSTGLARAYEQYF	TGTGCCAGTAGTACCGGACTAGCGCGTGCCTACGAGCAGTACTTC